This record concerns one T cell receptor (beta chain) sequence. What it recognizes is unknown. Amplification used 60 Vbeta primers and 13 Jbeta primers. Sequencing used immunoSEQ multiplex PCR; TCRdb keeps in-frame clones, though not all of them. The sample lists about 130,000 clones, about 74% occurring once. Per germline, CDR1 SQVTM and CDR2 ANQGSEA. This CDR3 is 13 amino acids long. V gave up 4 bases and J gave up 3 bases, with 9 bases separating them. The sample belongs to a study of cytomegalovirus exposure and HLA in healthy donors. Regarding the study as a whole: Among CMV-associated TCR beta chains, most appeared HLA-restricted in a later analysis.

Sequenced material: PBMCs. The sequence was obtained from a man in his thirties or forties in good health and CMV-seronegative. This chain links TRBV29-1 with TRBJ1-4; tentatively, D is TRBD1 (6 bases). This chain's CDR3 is CSVVGQPNEKLFF. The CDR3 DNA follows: TGCAGCGTTGTAGGACAGCCTAATGAAAAACTGTTTTTT.